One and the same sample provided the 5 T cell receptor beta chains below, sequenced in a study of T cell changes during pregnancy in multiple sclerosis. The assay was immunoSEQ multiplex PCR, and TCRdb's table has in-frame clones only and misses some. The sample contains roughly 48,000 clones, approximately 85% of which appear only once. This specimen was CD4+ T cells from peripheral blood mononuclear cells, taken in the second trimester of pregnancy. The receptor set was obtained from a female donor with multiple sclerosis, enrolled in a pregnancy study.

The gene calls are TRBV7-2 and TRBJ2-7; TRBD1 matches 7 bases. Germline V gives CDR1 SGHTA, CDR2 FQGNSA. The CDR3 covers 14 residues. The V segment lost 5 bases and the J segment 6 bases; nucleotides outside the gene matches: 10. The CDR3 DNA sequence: TGTGCCAGCAGCCCGCACTCTGACAGGGTCGAGCAGTACTTC. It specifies CASSPHSDRVEQYF.

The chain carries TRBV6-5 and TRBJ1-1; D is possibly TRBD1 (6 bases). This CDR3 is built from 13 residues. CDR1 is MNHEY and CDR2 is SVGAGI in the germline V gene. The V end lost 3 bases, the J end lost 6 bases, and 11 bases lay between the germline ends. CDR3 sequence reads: CASSYLGAAEAFF. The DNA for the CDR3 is TGTGCCAGCAGTTATTTGGGGGCCGCTGAAGCTTTCTTT.

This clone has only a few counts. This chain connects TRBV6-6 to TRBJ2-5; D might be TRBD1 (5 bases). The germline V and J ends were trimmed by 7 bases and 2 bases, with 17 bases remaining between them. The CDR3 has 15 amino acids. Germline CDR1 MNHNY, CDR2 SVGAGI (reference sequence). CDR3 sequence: CASITGQGGQETQYF. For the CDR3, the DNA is TGTGCCAGCATTACGGGCCAGGGCGGACAAGAGACCCAGTACTTC.

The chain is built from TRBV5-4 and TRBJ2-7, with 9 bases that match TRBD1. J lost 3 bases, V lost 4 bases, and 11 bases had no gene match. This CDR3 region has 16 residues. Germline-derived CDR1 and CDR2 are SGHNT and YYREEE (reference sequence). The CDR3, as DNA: TGTGCCAGCAGCCGGGGCGGGACAGGGTCTTTCTACGAGCAGTACTTC. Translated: CASSRGGTGSFYEQYF.

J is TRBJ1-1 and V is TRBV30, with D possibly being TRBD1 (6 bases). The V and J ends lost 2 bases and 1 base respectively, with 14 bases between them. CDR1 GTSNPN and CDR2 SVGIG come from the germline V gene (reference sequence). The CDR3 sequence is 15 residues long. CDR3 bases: TGTGCCTGGAGTCTCCCGGACAGATGGAACACTGAAGCTTTCTTT. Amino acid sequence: CAWSLPDRWNTEAFF.